Listed below are T cell receptor beta chains from one sample, sequenced in a study of cytomegalovirus exposure and HLA in healthy donors. The table came from immunoSEQ multiplex PCR; TCRdb's copy has only in-frame clones and leaves some out. Among around 65,000 clones listed, around 86% were seen once. Sequenced material: PBMCs. These receptors came from a female donor in good health and CMV-seronegative. The CDR3 runs from the conserved cysteine through the conserved F or W. The D gene is left open where the match is weak. Clone size is shown for a subset of rows, as once, few, many or a class of expanded clone.

>TRBD1|TRBJ1-3|NA|TRBV30
CAWSGGQPRNTIYF
TGTGCCTGGAGCGGGGGACAGCCTAGAAACACCATATATTTT
>NA|TRBJ1-3|NA|TRBV13
CASSRTETGPGGNTIYF
TGTGCCAGCAGCCGAACAGAGACTGGTCCGGGGGGAAACACCATATATTTT
>NA|TRBJ2-7|NA|TRBV11-2
CASAWTDQSYEQYF
TGTGCCAGCGCTTGGACAGACCAATCCTACGAGCAGTACTTC
>NA|TRBJ2-7|NA|TRBV25-1
CASRGLLYYEQYF
TGTGCCAGCAGGGGCCTCCTTTACTACGAGCAGTACTTC
>TRBD2|TRBJ2-3|NA|TRBV7-3
CASSLFAGGTADTQYF
TGTGCCAGCAGCTTATTTGCGGGGGGTACCGCAGATACGCAGTATTTT
>NA|TRBJ1-4|NA|TRBV12-5
CASGFRGNNEKLFF
TGTGCTAGTGGTTTTCGGGGGAATAATGAAAAACTGTTTTTT
>NA|TRBJ2-3|NA|TRBV27
CASSATSPGFRQYF
TGTGCCAGCAGTGCCACATCTCCAGGGTTCCGGCAGTATTTT
>TRBD2|TRBJ2-1|NA|TRBV28
CASSLRGENEQFF
TGTGCCAGCAGCCTGCGGGGGGAGAATGAGCAGTTCTTC
>TRBD1|TRBJ1-2|NA|TRBV4-3
CASTPQADMTGRYGYTF
TGCGCCAGCACCCCTCAAGCCGATATGACAGGGCGCTATGGCTACACCTTC
>NA|TRBJ2-7|NA|TRBV9
CASSGAEGHYEQYF
TGTGCCAGCAGCGGGGCCGAGGGCCACTACGAGCAGTACTTC
>TRBD2|TRBJ2-3|once|TRBV7-6
CASGLAGGLRTDTQYF
TGTGCCAGCGGACTAGCGGGAGGATTGAGGACAGATACGCAGTATTTT
>TRBD2|TRBJ2-1|once|TRBV12-5
CASGWGGLWSSYNEQFF
TGTGCTAGTGGTTGGGGGGGACTCTGGAGCTCCTACAATGAGCAGTTCTTC
>NA|TRBJ2-2|NA|TRBV6-7
CASSYPEAGLDTGELFF
TGTGCCAGCAGTTACCCCGAAGCAGGGTTGGACACCGGGGAGCTGTTTTTT
>TRBD2|TRBJ2-2|NA|TRBV14
CASSQLGLAYTGELFF
TGTGCCAGCAGCCAACTGGGACTAGCGTACACCGGGGAGCTGTTTTTT
>TRBD2|TRBJ2-7|NA|TRBV9
CASSVDAGLAGEQYF
TGTGCCAGCAGCGTAGATGCAGGACTAGCGGGGGAGCAGTACTTC
>NA|TRBJ2-2|NA|TRBV28
CASIYSGTGELFF
TGTGCCAGCATATATTCGGGCACCGGGGAGCTGTTTTTT
>TRBD1|TRBJ2-7|NA|TRBV4-3
CASSPRPPTGPTYEQYF
TGCGCCAGCAGCCCCCGACCCCCGACAGGGCCTACCTACGAGCAGTACTTC
>NA|TRBJ2-5|few|TRBV7-6
CASSPDFQETQYF
TGTGCCAGCAGCCCCGACTTCCAAGAGACCCAGTACTTC
>NA|TRBJ2-7|NA|TRBV18
CASSPQDEQYF
TGTGCCAGCTCACCCCAGGACGAGCAGTACTTC
>NA|TRBJ2-2|few|TRBV7-2
CASSARLTNTGELFF
TGTGCCAGCAGCGCGCGGCTAACGAACACCGGGGAGCTGTTTTTT
>NA|TRBJ2-1|NA|TRBV21-1
CASSNDPPGPPRDEQFF
TGTGCCAGCAGCAACGACCCTCCGGGCCCTCCGAGGGATGAGCAGTTCTTC
>TRBD2|TRBJ2-1|NA|TRBV27
CASSAAGTSGTYNEQFF
TGTGCCAGCAGTGCCGCCGGGACTAGCGGAACCTACAATGAGCAGTTCTTC
>TRBD2|TRBJ2-1|NA|TRBV5-1
CASSLAGGLARNEQFF
TGCGCCAGCAGCTTGGCCGGGGGACTAGCGCGGAATGAGCAGTTCTTC
>TRBD1|TRBJ1-2|NA|TRBV11-3
CASSLAFTDRVNYGYTF
TGTGCCAGCAGCTTAGCCTTTACCGACAGGGTTAACTATGGCTACACCTTC